The next 5 T cell receptor beta chains were all read from a single sample in a study of T cells in Graves' hyperthyroidism and ophthalmopathy. RNA transcripts were the template for amplifying TCR beta CDR3 regions. First-round RT-PCR targeting the TCR CDR3 was performed with the HTBI primer set. TCRdb itself ran the multiplex PCR reads through MiXCR, one entry per CDR3 protein. This sample has hundreds of thousands of distinct CDR3 sequences, with 45% found just once. Sequenced sample: peripheral blood or thyroid tissue (not recorded which). These receptors were collected from an adult man with Graves' disease, either hyperthyroidism or ophthalmopathy (not recorded which).

This clonotype was counted between two and nine times. Germline is not matched at one junction end, which may reflect a read error. The chain combines TRBV10-3 with TRBJ1-6; D is unclear. Germline loops: CDR1 ENHRY, CDR2 SYGVKD. The CDR3 covers 14 residues. Written as DNA, the CDR3 is TGTGCCAGCAGTCCGGACGGATCCTATTCACCCCTCCACTTT. Translation gives CASSPDGSYSPLHF.

Comment on this clonotype: Germline is not matched at one junction end, which may reflect a read error. The chain joins TRBV7-2 to TRBJ1-1; the D gene is possibly TRBD1 (5 bases). This CDR3 spans 15 amino acids. Germline V gives CDR1 SGHTA, CDR2 FQGNSA. In DNA, the CDR3 is TGCGCCAGCAGCTTGGAGGCAGGGCGGAACACTGAAGCTTTCTTT. Protein sequence: CASSLEAGRNTEAFF.

The rearrangement links TRBV29-1 to TRBJ2-3; D unresolved. Trimming cost V 4 bases and J 4 bases, with 9 bases left between them. Germline loops: CDR1 SQVTM, CDR2 ANQGSEA. The CDR3 sequence is 12 residues long. CDR3 in amino acids: CSVGTTPDTQYF. CDR3 DNA sequence: TGCAGCGTTGGAACGACACCAGATACGCAGTATTTT.

The V call is TRBV2, the J call TRBJ1-4; D is undetermined. The CDR3 has 14 amino acids. The germline V and J ends were trimmed by 6 bases and 10 bases, with 18 bases remaining between them. Germline-derived CDR1 and CDR2 are SNHLY and FYNNEI. The CDR3 here is CASRDSGSSGKLFF. In DNA form, the CDR3 reads TGTGCCAGCAGGGACTCGGGCTCCTCTGGAAAACTGTTTTTT. The variable domain in full, with the rest retrieved from reference TRBV2 and TRBJ1-4, is EPEVTQTPSHQVTQMGQEVILRCVPISNHLYFYWYRQILGQKVEFLVSFYNNEISEKSEIFDDQFSVERPDGSNFTLKIRSTKLEDSAMYFCASRDSGSSGKLFFGSGTQLSVL.

As concerns this clonotype: A much larger clone is a single base away; this may be a read error. The chain links TRBV29-1 to TRBJ1-1; 7 bases match TRBD1. From germline, CDR1 is SQVTM and CDR2 ANQGSEA. J was trimmed by 3 bases and V by 3 bases; bases with no gene match: 13. This CDR3 spans 16 amino acids. CDR3 residues: CSVEGVGRGPDTEAFF. CDR3 DNA: TGCAGCGTTGAGGGGGTAGGGAGGGGGCCAGACACTGAAGCTTTCTTT.